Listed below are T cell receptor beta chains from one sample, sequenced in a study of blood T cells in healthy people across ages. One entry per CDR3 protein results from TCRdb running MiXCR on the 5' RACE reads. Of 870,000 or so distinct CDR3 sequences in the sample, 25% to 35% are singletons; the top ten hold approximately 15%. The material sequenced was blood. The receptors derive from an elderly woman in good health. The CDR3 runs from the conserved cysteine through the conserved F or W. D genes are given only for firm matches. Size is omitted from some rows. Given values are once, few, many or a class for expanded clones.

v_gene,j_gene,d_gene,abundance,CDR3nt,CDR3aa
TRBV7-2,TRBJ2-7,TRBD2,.,TGTGCCAGCAGCTCCCTTAGCGGGGGGGGAGGGAACGAGCAGTACTTC,CASSSLSGGGGNEQYF
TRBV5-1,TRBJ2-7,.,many,TGCGCCAGCAGCTTGGGGTCGGCGGCGACCTACGAGCAGTACTTC,CASSLGSAATYEQYF
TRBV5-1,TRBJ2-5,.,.,TGCGCCAGCAGCCGCTCGGGATCTGAAGAGACCCAGTACTTC,CASSRSGSEETQYF
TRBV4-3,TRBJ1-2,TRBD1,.,TGCGCCAGCAGCCAAGGGACAGGGATTAACTATGGCTACACCTTC,CASSQGTGINYGYTF
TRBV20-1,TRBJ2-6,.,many,TGCAGTGCTAGACCTTTCTCTGGGGCCAACGTCCTGACTTTC,CSARPFSGANVLTF
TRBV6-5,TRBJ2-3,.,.,TGTGCCAGCAGCCCACTGGGGGGGGGGCCTTCAGATACGCAGTATTTT,CASSPLGGGPSDTQYF
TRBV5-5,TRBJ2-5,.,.,TGTGCCAGCAGCGGCTGGGACGGACCCCAAGAGACCCAGTACTTC,CASSGWDGPQETQYF
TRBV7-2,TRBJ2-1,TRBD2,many,TGTGCCAGCCGGACTAGCAACAATGAGCAGTTCTTC,CASRTSNNEQFF
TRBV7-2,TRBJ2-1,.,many,TGTGCCAGCAGCTTAGGCGGCAGCCCCAATGAGCAGTTCTTC,CASSLGGSPNEQFF
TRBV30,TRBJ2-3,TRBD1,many,TGTGCCTGGCAGGGGGCGCGCACAGATACGCAGTATTTT,CAWQGARTDTQYF
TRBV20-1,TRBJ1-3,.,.,TGCAGTGCTAGAGACTCAGGGAGAAACACCATATATTTT,CSARDSGRNTIYF
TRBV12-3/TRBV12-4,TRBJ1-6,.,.,TGTGCCAGCAGTTTGCACGGGTCGGACTCACCCCTCCACTTT,CASSLHGSDSPLHF
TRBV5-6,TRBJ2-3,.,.,TGTGCCAGCAGTTTTTATGGAGCAGATACGCAGTATTTT,CASSFYGADTQYF
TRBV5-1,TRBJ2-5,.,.,TGCGCCAGCAGCTTCGTGCCGGATGAAGAGACCCAGTACTTC,CASSFVPDEETQYF
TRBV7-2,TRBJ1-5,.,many,TGTGCCAGCAGCCTCGACAGTGGTCAGCCCCAGCATTTT,CASSLDSGQPQHF
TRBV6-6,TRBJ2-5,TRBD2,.,TGTGCCAGCAGTTACTACGGGAGGAACCAAGAGACCCAGTACTTC,CASSYYGRNQETQYF
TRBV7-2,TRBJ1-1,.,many,TGTGCCAGCAGCAACGCAGGGGCCTTAAACGCTTTCTTT,CASSNAGALNAFF
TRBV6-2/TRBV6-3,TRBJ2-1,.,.,TGTGCCAGCAACTCCGTCAAAGGTGAGCAGTTCTTC,CASNSVKGEQFF